This T cell receptor beta chain was sequenced in a study of identical twins. Trimming left V 1 base short and J 10 bases short, with 5 bases between. This CDR3 spans 11 amino acids. The germline V gene has CDR1 MNHEY and CDR2 SVGAGI. Unique molecular identifiers were present on cDNA, and template switching added a universal primer site. TCRdb redid the calling of the 5' RACE reads with MiXCR, one entry per CDR3 protein. In the table there are 350,000 to 450,000 distinct CDR3 sequences, about 18% of which are singletons. The chain carries TRBV6-5 and TRBJ2-1; D uncertain. The TCR was taken from a middle-aged man in good health. Sequencing was carried out using naive T cells sorted from blood. The CDR3 reads CASSYFTEQFF. CDR3 nucleotide sequence: TGTGCCAGCAGTTACTTTACAGAGCAGTTCTTC.